The T cell receptor (beta chain) described here comes from a study of T cell responses to AZD1222 COVID-19 vaccine listed by TCRdb under 2021. About the study as a whole: Because spike-specific TCR depth and breadth did not differ between the two schedules, AZD1222 recipients who got a second dose at roughly 4 weeks were pooled with those who got a second dose at roughly 12 weeks. TCR sequencing covered roughly 230 trial participants: 200 to 220 given two doses of AZD1222 and 26 given two doses of MenACWY control vaccine. Trial participants were enrolled by age into subgroups of 18-55, 56-69 and 70-plus years, and approximately 150, 30 and 60 TCR-sequenced participants, respectively, were included in these subgroups. The research as a whole found: Reportedly, close to half of the unique spike-specific TCRs recognized epitopes lying outside the regions that are mutated in the B.1.351 and B.1.1.7 variants. Because no day 14 peak-response samples were available, the repertoires could be characterized only after the peak T cell response. Vaccine-associated CD4 TCRs spanned the whole spike protein, with dominant responses in regions 160-218 and 743-854. Participants were mostly white British, with more females than males. The authors suggested clonal diversity may have been underestimated. A significant rise in spike-specific TCR breadth and depth was observed after two AZD1222 doses relative to day 0 and relative to MenACWY recipients. In the small 56-69-year group, the increase in depth fell short of significance, most likely because of low power. Conclusions about previously exposed vaccinees were limited because only six or seven AZD1222 recipients were SARS-CoV-2 seropositive at baseline.

The CDR3 regions of human TCRbeta chains were subjected to immunosequencing. Processing in the source paper ran as follows. Repertoire TCRs were checked for matches against a reference library of SARS-CoV-2-specific TCRs that had been generated using the MIRA antigen-specificity platform. Breadth was defined as the fraction of unique TCRs that were SARS-CoV-2-associated, and depth was defined as the fraction of total T cells that were SARS-CoV-2-associated. Using the MIRA data, each spike-specific TCR was assigned both to the spike region to which the TCR was reactive and to a CD4 or CD8 class. Log10-transformed breadth and depth values were compared by one-way ANOVA with Sidak's multiple comparisons tests. TCRdb stores this immuneACCESS table with in-frame sequences only. Part of the clones is absent; in the studies checked, under half of the shortfall reflects unresolved V genes, and no reason is known for the rest. The V and J calls and clone size were taken over from that table, and D and trimming were inferred from the DNA. The sample contains about 170,000 clones, about nine tenths of them found a single time. The top ten constitute approximately 3% of the sample.

The sample's time point label is to be understood as: baseline before first vaccination. Vaccinee samples came from UK trials COV001 and COV002, including a single-blind randomized controlled phase 2/3 trial of AZD1222 (ChAdOx1 nCoV-19) in healthy adults. For TCRbeta chain sequencing, PBMC samples were collected from trial participants at day 0 and at day 28 after the second dose. Points on this clone: What antigen it recognizes has not been identified. No much larger clone is present one base from it, and per-base qualities are unavailable.

V ends up 1 base short and J 4 bases short, with an unmatched junction base count of 6. From the cysteine up to the phenylalanine, the CDR3 has a length of 15 residues. CDR3 DNA only is kept here, 45 bases in frame from base 1. CDR1 and CDR2, looked up from the germline V gene (reference sequence), are LNHDA and SQIVND. Sample: peripheral blood, taken on day 0 of AZD1222 vaccination. The chain links TRBV19 with TRBJ2-7; TRBD2 agrees with 8 junctional bases. The sequence derives from an adult in good health. The CDR3 reads as follows: CASSIGGGTLYEQYF. The DNA sequence is given as TGTGCCAGTAGTATAGGCGGGGGGACCTTGTACGAGCAGTACTTC.